What follows are 30 T cell receptor beta chains derived from one specimen sequenced in a study of T-cell memory formation after mild COVID-19. TCRdb re-analysed the 5' RACE reads in MiXCR, keeping a single row per CDR3 protein. This sample has around 200,000 distinct CDR3 sequences, with more than 25% found just once. Material for sequencing was PBMCs or a T cell subset sorted from them (not recorded which). These TCRs come from an adult woman who had mild COVID-19 (a few samples of this study predate the infection). Cell type and time point are not known.

This clonotype has more than one count but fewer than ten. The chain is built from TRBV3-1 and TRBJ1-2; tentative D call: TRBD1 (5 bases). The CDR3 sequence is 14 residues long. V gave up 4 bases and J gave up 0 bases, with 9 bases separating them. The V gene's germline CDR1 is LGHDT and CDR2 YNNKEL (reference sequence). The chain's CDR3 is CASSLGLANYGYTF. The CDR3 DNA reads as TGTGCCAGCAGCCTGGGGCTAGCTAACTATGGCTACACCTTC.

V and J are TRBV6-2 or TRBV6-3 and TRBJ2-7; D is possibly TRBD2 (5 bases). The CDR3 is 12 residues long. Germline lookup yields CDR1 MNHEY and CDR2 SVGEGT. V was cut by 6 bases and J by 7 bases, with 13 bases left in between. The CDR3 bases are TGTGCCAGCAGGAGGAGGTCGGAAGAGCAGTACTTC. It translates to CASRRRSEEQYF.

The genes are TRBV7-3 and TRBJ2-5; weak D call: TRBD1 (5 bases). Trimming shortened V by 4 bases and J by 7 bases, and 13 bases separated the two germline ends. There are 13 residues in the CDR3. Germline V gene sequence: CDR1 SGHTA, CDR2 FQGTGA. The DNA for the CDR3 is TGTGCCAGCAGCTCCCCCCCAAGGGGGACCCAGTACTTC. Translating gives CASSSPPRGTQYF.

The genes are TRBV12-5 and TRBJ2-5, with no clear D. The CDR3 runs 14 residues. Germline V gene sequence: CDR1 LGHNT, CDR2 FRNRAP. Trimming shortened V by 5 bases and J by 4 bases, and 14 bases separated the two germline ends. The CDR3 nucleotides read TGTGCTAGTGGTGAGCTGAAAATCGGAGAGACCCAGTACTTC. Its protein is CASGELKIGETQYF. The variable domain in full, with the rest retrieved from reference TRBV12-5 and TRBJ2-5, is DARVTQTPRHKVTEMGQEVTMRCQPILGHNTVFWYRQTMMQGLELLAYFRNRAPLDDSGMPKDRFSAEMPDATLATLKIQPSEPRDSAVYFCASGELKIGETQYFGPGTRLLVL.

This rearrangement joins TRBV7-2 to TRBJ2-3, with TRBD2 matching over 10 bases. After removal of 5 bases from V and 7 bases from J, the junction contained 15 bases not matched to a gene. Germline CDR1 SGHTA, CDR2 FQGNSA. This CDR3 has 17 amino acids. CDR3 sequence reads: CASSAIAGGWGTNTQYF. CDR3 DNA: TGTGCCAGCAGCGCGATAGCGGGAGGCTGGGGTACGAATACGCAGTATTTT. Drawing the rest from reference TRBV7-2 and TRBJ2-3, the complete variable domain is GAGVSQSPSNKVTEKGKDVELRCDPISGHTALYWYRQSLGQGLEFLIYFQGNSAPDKSGLPSDRFSAERTGGSVSTLTIQRTQQEDSAVYLCASSAIAGGWGTNTQYFGPGTRLTVL.

The chain uses TRBV24-1 and TRBJ2-1, with D hard to call. The germline CDR1 and CDR2 sequences are KGHDR and SFDVKD. Trimming pared 5 bases from V and 3 bases from J, leaving 4 bases between. This CDR3 is 12 amino acids long. CDR3 amino acids: CATSAGYNEQFF. As DNA, the CDR3 is TGTGCCACCAGTGCGGGCTACAATGAGCAGTTCTTC.

The gene calls are TRBV4-2 and TRBJ2-7; possibly TRBD2 for D (6 bases). Per germline, CDR1 LGHNA and CDR2 YNFKEQ. This CDR3 region has 14 residues. Trimming pared 0 bases from V and 2 bases from J, leaving 8 bases between. DNA for the CDR3: TGTGCCAGCAGCCAAGACGGGGAGGCCTACGAGCAGTACTTC. Translation: CASSQDGEAYEQYF.

On this clonotype itself: The junction does not match germline at one end; this may be a read error. The chain links TRBV7-2 to TRBJ2-7; TRBD2 might be the D (7 bases). Germline V gene lookup returns CDR1 SGHTA and CDR2 FQGNSA. CDR3 length: 13 residues. CDR3 DNA sequence: TGTGCCAGCAGCCTAGCGGAGGGGGGGTGGCAGTACTTC. Residues: CASSLAEGGWQYF.

This clonotype was counted only a few times. This chain's CDR3 is CASSVGGTPTDTQYF. CDR3 in DNA: TGTGCCAGCAGCGTAGGAGGGACACCCACAGATACGCAGTATTTT. The chain joins TRBV9 to TRBJ2-3; D might be TRBD1 (6 bases). The V end lost 0 bases, the J end lost 2 bases, and 10 bases lay between the germline ends. The germline V gene has CDR1 SGDLS and CDR2 YYNGEE. The CDR3 is 15 amino acids.

This clonotype was detected only a few times. The rearrangement links TRBV7-9 to TRBJ2-2, with D possibly being TRBD2 (6 bases). The V gene lost 4 bases and the J gene lost 6 bases, with 15 bases spanning the gap. This CDR3 has 15 amino acids. Germline V gene sequence: CDR1 SEHNR, CDR2 FQNEAQ (reference sequence). CDR3 sequence: CASSWRGAGSGELFF. DNA of the CDR3: TGTGCCAGCAGCTGGAGGGGCGCAGGATCCGGGGAGCTGTTTTTT. The full variable domain, with the rest looked up from reference TRBV7-9 and TRBJ2-2, is DTGVSQNPRHKITKRGQNVTFRCDPISEHNRLYWYRQTLGQGPEFLTYFQNEAQLEKSRLLSDRFSAERPKGSFSTLEIQRTEQGDSAMYLCASSWRGAGSGELFFGEGSRLTVL.

This rearrangement joins TRBV4-1 to TRBJ2-3; a weak D match, TRBD1 (5 bases). The CDR3 runs to 15 residues. Germline loops: CDR1 MGHRA, CDR2 YSYEKL. Deletions cut 0 bases from V and 4 bases from J, with 11 bases between. The CDR3 DNA sequence: TGCGCCAGCAGCCAAGATTGGGGCCGAGCAGATACGCAGTATTTT. It is translated as CASSQDWGRADTQYF.

This clonotype came up a few times. This chain joins TRBV12-3 or TRBV12-4 and TRBJ2-1; no clear D. The CDR3 loop spans 15 amino acids. V lost 3 bases, J lost 0 bases, and 9 bases lay in between. CDR3 in amino acids: CASSLYANSYNEQFF. In nucleotides, the CDR3 is TGTGCCAGCAGTTTGTACGCAAACTCCTACAATGAGCAGTTCTTC.

The J gene is TRBJ2-3, the V gene TRBV7-3; TRBD1 matches at 8 bases. V dropped 5 bases and J dropped 3; count of bases not matched to a gene: 7. The CDR3 consists of 15 residues. CDR1 is SGHTA and CDR2 is FQGTGA in the germline V gene. CDR3 in DNA: TGTGCCAGCAGCCCGCAGGGGGCGCTTACAGATACGCAGTATTTT. Translating gives CASSPQGALTDTQYF.

The V and J genes are TRBV15 and TRBJ2-7, with 11 bases that match TRBD2. Germline values: CDR1 LNHNV, CDR2 YYDKDF (reference sequence). This CDR3 comprises 16 residues. V trimming: 5 bases; J trimming: 1 base; junction bases outside the gene matches: 7. CDR3 coding DNA: TGTGCCACCAGCGCGAGACTAGCGGGAACGTCCTACGAGCAGTACTTC. Translating gives CATSARLAGTSYEQYF.

In this sample, this clonotype turned up a few times. The chain is built from TRBV7-8 and TRBJ1-5, with D possibly TRBD1 on 5 matching bases. The V and J ends lost 8 bases and 1 base respectively, with 15 bases between them. Germline V gene data show CDR1 as SGHVS and CDR2 as FQNEAQ. The CDR3 is made up of 15 amino acids. The chain's CDR3 is CASHYGGRSNQPQHF. The DNA for the CDR3 is TGTGCCAGCCATTACGGGGGACGAAGCAATCAGCCCCAGCATTTT.

This clonotype was picked up a small number of times. This chain connects TRBV6-2 or TRBV6-3 to TRBJ2-7, with 9 bases that match TRBD1. The CDR3 runs to 14 residues. J gave up 2 bases and V 6 bases, and 5 bases lay outside the gene matches. Germline V gene sequence: CDR1 MNHEY, CDR2 SVGEGT. This CDR3 is CASRNRGQTYEQYF. CDR3 DNA sequence: TGTGCCAGCAGAAACAGGGGGCAGACCTACGAGCAGTACTTC.

This rearrangement joins TRBV12-3 or TRBV12-4 to TRBJ1-1; 8 bases are shared with TRBD1. The CDR3 loop spans 16 amino acids. V dropped 6 bases and J dropped 1; count of bases not matched to a gene: 10. CDR3 bases: TGTGCCAGCAGACTAGGGACAGGCGCCAAGAACACTGAAGCTTTCTTT. Translated: CASRLGTGAKNTEAFF.

The rearrangement uses TRBV20-1 and TRBJ1-5; 10 bases match TRBD1. In germline, CDR1 is DFQATT, CDR2 SNEGSKA (reference sequence). The CDR3 totals 14 residues. J lost 6 bases, V lost 4 bases, and 6 bases had no gene match. CDR3 sequence (DNA): TGCAGTGCTATCTCCGGGACAGGGGTTCAGCCCCAGCATTTT. Encoded protein: CSAISGTGVQPQHF.

The chain is built from TRBV6-6 and TRBJ2-1; D not certain. This CDR3 has 15 residues. Germline CDR1 MNHNY, CDR2 SVGAGI (reference sequence). The V end lost 6 bases, the J end lost 4 bases, and 16 bases lay between the germline ends. CDR3: CASSPTDNLYNEQFF. DNA for the CDR3: TGTGCCAGCAGCCCAACGGATAACTTATACAATGAGCAGTTCTTC.

Of note for this clonotype: The conserved final phenylalanine or tryptophan is absent from the CDR3, which likely points to a read error. The chain recombines TRBV4-3 with TRBJ2-5; D uncertain. The CDR3 runs 14 residues. Germline-derived CDR1 and CDR2 are LGHNA and YSLEER. V lost 0 bases to trimming and J lost 1 base, with 6 bases between them. CDR3 amino acids: CASSQDETQETQYY. DNA of the CDR3: TGCGCCAGCAGCCAAGACGAGACCCAAGAGACCCAGTACTAC.

The sample holds many counts of this clonotype. The gene calls are TRBV5-1 and TRBJ2-7; 7 nucleotides agree with TRBD1. The CDR3 sequence is 16 residues long. Per germline, CDR1 SGHRS and CDR2 YFSETQ. Trimming at V came to 0 bases and at J to 3 bases, leaving 9 bases not matched to a gene. CDR3 in amino acids: CASSLALGQASYEQYF. The CDR3 nucleotides are TGCGCCAGCAGCTTGGCCCTTGGACAGGCTAGCTACGAGCAGTACTTC.

The chain has TRBV28 and TRBJ2-1, with D hard to call. The V end was cut by 0 bases, the J end by 1 base, with 4 bases between. Per the germline V gene, CDR1 is MDHEN and CDR2 is SYDVKM. The CDR3 totals 14 residues. CDR3 region: CASSLWVSYNEQFF. The CDR3 DNA follows: TGTGCCAGCAGTTTATGGGTTTCCTACAATGAGCAGTTCTTC.

This chain joins TRBV7-6 and TRBJ1-1; the match to TRBD1 covers 9 bases. Germline V gives CDR1 SGHVS, CDR2 FNYEAQ. This CDR3 has 13 residues. V shed 5 bases and J 8 bases; nucleotides not matched to a gene: 6. The CDR3 reads CASSHRGRGEAFF. DNA for the CDR3: TGTGCCAGCAGCCACAGGGGGCGAGGAGAAGCTTTCTTT.

The rearrangement joins TRBV15 to TRBJ2-2; D is perhaps TRBD1 or TRBD2 (5 bases each). V lost 2 bases and J lost 5, with 12 bases in between. Germline CDR1 reads LNHNV; CDR2 reads YYDKDF (reference sequence). The CDR3 sequence is 15 residues long. The CDR3 sequence is CATSRRGPPTGELFF. The CDR3 nucleotides read TGTGCCACCAGCAGACGGGGACCTCCGACCGGGGAGCTGTTTTTT.

This clonotype was observed at least ten times. The chain has TRBV9 and TRBJ2-3; D remains ambiguous. Looked up from germline, CDR1 is SGDLS and CDR2 is YYNGEE. CDR3 size: 15 residues. Trimming left V 0 bases short and J 2 bases short, with 10 bases between. CDR3 protein: CASSVGTLDTDTQYF. The DNA of the CDR3 is TGTGCCAGCAGCGTAGGGACCCTGGACACAGATACGCAGTATTTT.

The chain combines TRBV2 with TRBJ1-1, with 7 bases identical to TRBD1. The CDR3 loop spans 14 amino acids. Germline V gene sequence: CDR1 SNHLY, CDR2 FYNNEI. V dropped 5 bases and J dropped 3; count of bases not matched to a gene: 6. As DNA, the CDR3 is TGTGCCAGCAGTTCAGGGGGGGAGGACACTGAAGCTTTCTTT. Residues: CASSSGGEDTEAFF.

This sequence joins TRBV12-3 or TRBV12-4 and TRBJ1-1, with unresolved D. V lost 5 bases and J 5 bases, leaving 15 bases between the germline ends. The CDR3 has 14 residues. CDR3 nucleotides: TGTGCCAGCAGTCCTCGGGCCGCTCAGACTGAAGCTTTCTTT. Protein product: CASSPRAAQTEAFF.

The chain uses TRBV7-6 and TRBJ2-7; no clear D gene. The CDR3 contains 13 residues. The ends were cut back, 4 bases at V and 3 bases at J, with 10 bases in the middle. Germline CDR1 and CDR2: SGHVS and FNYEAQ. In DNA, the CDR3 is TGTGCCAGCAGCTCCCTTAAAGACTACGAGCAGTACTTC. Amino acid sequence: CASSSLKDYEQYF.

A few counts support this clonotype. This chain connects TRBV7-2 to TRBJ2-5, with 14 bases lining up with TRBD2. CDR3 length: 16 residues. V was pared by 4 bases and J by 5 bases, with 6 bases of the junction left unmatched. CDR1 SGHTA and CDR2 FQGNSA come from the germline V gene. The CDR3, as DNA: TGTGCCAGCAGCTGGGGACTAGCGGGAGCCTATGAGACCCAGTACTTC. This gives the protein CASSWGLAGAYETQYF.

J is TRBJ2-3 and V is TRBV25-1; D remains ambiguous. This CDR3 spans 14 amino acids. CDR1 is MGHDK and CDR2 is SYGVNS in the germline V gene. V lost 4 bases, J lost 1 base, and 9 bases lay in between. CDR3 residues: CASSGGKRTDTQYF. The CDR3 DNA reads as TGTGCCAGCAGTGGGGGAAAGCGCACAGATACGCAGTATTTT.